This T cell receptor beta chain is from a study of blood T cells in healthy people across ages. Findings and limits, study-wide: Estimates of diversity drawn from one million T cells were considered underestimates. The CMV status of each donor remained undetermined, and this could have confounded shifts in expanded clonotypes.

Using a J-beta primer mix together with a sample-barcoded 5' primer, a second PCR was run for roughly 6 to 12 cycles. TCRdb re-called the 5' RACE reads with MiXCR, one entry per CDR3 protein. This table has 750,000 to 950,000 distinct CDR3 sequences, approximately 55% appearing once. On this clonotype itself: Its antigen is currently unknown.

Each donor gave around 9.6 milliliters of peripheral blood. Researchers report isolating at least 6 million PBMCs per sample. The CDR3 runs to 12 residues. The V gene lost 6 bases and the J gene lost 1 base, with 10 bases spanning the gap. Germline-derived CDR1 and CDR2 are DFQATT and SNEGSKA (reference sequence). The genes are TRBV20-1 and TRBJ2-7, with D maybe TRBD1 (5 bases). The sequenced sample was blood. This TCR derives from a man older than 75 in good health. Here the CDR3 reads CSAADNSYEQYF. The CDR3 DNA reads TGCAGTGCCGCGGACAATTCCTACGAGCAGTACTTC.